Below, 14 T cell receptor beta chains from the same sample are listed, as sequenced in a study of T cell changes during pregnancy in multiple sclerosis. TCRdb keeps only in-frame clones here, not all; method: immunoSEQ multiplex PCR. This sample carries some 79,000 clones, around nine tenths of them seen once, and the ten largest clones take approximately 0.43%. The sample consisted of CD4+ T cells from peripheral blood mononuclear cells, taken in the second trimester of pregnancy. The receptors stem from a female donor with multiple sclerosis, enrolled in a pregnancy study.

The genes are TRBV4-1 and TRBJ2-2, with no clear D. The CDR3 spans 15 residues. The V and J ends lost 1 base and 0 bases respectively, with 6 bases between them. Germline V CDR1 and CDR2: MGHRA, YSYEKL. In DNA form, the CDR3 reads TGCGCCAGCAGCCAAGCCCACACGAACACCGGGGAGCTGTTTTTT. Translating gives CASSQAHTNTGELFF.

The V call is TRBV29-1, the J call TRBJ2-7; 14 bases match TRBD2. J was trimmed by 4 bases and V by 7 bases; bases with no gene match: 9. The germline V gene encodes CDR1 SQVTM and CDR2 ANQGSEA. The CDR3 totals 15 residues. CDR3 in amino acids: CSARLGLAGGYEQYF. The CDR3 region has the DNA TGCAGCGCGCGCCTAGGACTAGCGGGGGGTTACGAGCAGTACTTC.

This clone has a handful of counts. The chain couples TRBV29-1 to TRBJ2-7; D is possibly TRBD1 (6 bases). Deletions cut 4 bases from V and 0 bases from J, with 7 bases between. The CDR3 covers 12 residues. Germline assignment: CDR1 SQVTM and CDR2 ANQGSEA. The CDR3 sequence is CSVVQGSYEQYF. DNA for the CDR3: TGCAGCGTTGTACAGGGCTCCTACGAGCAGTACTTC.

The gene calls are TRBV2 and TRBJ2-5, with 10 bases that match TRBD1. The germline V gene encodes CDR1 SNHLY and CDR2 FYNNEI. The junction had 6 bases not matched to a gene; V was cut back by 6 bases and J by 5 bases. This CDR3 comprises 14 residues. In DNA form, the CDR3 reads TGTGCCAGCAGGCGGGACAGGGGTCCGGAGACCCAGTACTTC. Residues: CASRRDRGPETQYF.

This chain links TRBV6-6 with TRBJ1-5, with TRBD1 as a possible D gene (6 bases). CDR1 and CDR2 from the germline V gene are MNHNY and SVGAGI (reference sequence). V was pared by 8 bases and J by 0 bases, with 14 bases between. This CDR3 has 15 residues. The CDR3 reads CASCLWDNSNQPQHF. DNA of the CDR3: TGTGCCAGCTGCCTTTGGGACAATAGCAATCAGCCCCAGCATTTT.

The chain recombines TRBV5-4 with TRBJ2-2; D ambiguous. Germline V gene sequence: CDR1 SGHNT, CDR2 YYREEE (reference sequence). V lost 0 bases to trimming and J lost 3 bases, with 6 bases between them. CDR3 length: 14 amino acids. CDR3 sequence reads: CASSLVEDTGELFF. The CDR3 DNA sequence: TGTGCCAGCAGCTTGGTCGAGGACACCGGGGAGCTGTTTTTT.

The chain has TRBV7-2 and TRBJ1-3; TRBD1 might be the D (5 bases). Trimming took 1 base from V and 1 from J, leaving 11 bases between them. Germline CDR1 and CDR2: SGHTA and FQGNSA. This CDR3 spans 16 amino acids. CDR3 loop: CASSLDGGFSGNTIYF. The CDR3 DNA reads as TGTGCCAGCAGCTTAGACGGGGGTTTTTCTGGAAACACCATATATTTT.

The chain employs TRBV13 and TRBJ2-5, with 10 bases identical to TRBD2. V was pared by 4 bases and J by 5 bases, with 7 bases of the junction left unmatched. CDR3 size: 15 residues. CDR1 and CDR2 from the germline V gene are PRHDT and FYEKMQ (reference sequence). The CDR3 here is CASSWFSGGQETQYF. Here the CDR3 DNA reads TGTGCCAGCAGCTGGTTTAGCGGGGGGCAGGAGACCCAGTACTTC.

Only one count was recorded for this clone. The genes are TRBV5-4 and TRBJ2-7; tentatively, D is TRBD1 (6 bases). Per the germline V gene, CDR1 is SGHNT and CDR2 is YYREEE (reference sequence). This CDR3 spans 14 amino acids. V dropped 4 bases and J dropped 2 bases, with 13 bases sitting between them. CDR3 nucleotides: TGTGCCAGCAGCGTAAGTGGACAGCCCTACGAGCAGTACTTC. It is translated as CASSVSGQPYEQYF.

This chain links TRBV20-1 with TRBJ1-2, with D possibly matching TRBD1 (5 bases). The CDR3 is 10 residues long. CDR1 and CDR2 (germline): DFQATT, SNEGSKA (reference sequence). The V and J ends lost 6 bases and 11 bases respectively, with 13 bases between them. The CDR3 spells CSARTDSYTF. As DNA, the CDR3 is TGCAGTGCCCGTACTGACAGTTACACCTTC.

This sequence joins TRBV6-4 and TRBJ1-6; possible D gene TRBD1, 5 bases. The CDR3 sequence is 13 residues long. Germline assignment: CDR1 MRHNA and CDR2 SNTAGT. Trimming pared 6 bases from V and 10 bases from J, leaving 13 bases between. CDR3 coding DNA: TGTGCCAGCAGCGAATCCCGGGGGTCACCCCTCCACTTT. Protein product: CASSESRGSPLHF.

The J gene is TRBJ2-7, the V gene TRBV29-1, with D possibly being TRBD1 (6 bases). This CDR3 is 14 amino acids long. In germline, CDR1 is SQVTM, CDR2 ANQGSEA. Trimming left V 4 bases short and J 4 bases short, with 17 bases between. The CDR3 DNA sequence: TGCAGCGTTGGGCGTGCGACAGGTGCGTACGAGCAGTACTTC. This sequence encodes CSVGRATGAYEQYF.

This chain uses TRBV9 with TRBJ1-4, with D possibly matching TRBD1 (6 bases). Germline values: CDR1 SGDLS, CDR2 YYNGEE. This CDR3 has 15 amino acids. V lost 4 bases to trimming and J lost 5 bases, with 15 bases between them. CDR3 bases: TGTGCCAGCAGCCCCGCTGAGAGGGGGAATGAAAAACTGTTTTTT. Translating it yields CASSPAERGNEKLFF.

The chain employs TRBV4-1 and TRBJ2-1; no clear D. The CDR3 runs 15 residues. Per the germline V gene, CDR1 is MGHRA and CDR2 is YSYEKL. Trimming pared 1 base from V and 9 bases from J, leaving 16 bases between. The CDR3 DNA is TGCGCCAGCAGCCAAGGGGCCCAAAACCCCGGTGAGCAGTTCTTC. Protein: CASSQGAQNPGEQFF.